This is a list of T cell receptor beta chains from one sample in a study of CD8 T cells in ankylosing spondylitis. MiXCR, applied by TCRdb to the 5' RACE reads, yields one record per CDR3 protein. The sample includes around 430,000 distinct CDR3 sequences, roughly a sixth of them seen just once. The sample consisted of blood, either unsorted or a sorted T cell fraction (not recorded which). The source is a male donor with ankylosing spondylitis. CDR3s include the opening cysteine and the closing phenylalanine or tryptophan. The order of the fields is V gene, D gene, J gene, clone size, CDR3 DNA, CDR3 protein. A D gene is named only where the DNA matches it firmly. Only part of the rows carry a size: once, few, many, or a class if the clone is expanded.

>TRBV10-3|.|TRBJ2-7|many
TGTGCCATCAGTGAGTCTGGGGGATACGAGCAGTACTTC
CAISESGGYEQYF
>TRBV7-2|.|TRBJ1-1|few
TGTGCCAGCAGCCATCGGGTTGAAGCTTTCTTT
CASSHRVEAFF
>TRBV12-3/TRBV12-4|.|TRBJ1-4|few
TGTGCCAGCAGTCCGTCGGTCCCGGGACCGCGTTTAAAACTGTTTTTT
CASSPSVPGPRLKLFF
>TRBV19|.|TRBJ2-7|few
TGTGCCAGGGCACGGAGGGGGATTTCCTACGAGCAGTACTTC
CARARRGISYEQYF
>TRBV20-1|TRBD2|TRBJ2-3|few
TGCAGTGCTCGACCCTTTAGCGGGGCACGTAATAGGGATACGCAGTATTTT
CSARPFSGARNRDTQYF
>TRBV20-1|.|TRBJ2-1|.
TGCAGTGCTAACTTCGGGACCACGGATGAGCAGTTCTTC
CSANFGTTDEQFF
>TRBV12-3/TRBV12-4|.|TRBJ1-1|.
TGTGCCAGCAATCGGGCGAACGGTGAAGCTTTCTTT
CASNRANGEAFF
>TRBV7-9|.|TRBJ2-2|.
TGTGCCAGCAGCTTAAAGCGGTCAGGTCCCAGCGGGGAGCTGTTTTTT
CASSLKRSGPSGELFF
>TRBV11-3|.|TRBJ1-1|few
TGTGCCAGCAGCTCAACCAGGGCGAACACTGAAGCTTTCTTT
CASSSTRANTEAFF
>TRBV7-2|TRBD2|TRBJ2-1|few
TGTGCCAGCAGCTTCCGGACTAGCGGACTATCCTACAATGAGCAGTTCTTC
CASSFRTSGLSYNEQFF
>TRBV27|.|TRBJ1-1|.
TGTGCCAGCGGGGACCGAACAGCGAAGAACACTGAAGCTTTCTTT
CASGDRTAKNTEAFF
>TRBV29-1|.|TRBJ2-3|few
TGCAGCGTTGCGAGCGGGAGCACAGATACGCAGTATTTT
CSVASGSTDTQYF
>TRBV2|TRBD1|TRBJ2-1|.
TGTGCCAGCACCCAAACAGGGGGTTCCTACAATGAGCAGTTCTTC
CASTQTGGSYNEQFF
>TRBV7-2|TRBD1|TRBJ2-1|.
TGTGCCAGCAGCGTTCAGGGGGCCTACAATGAGCAGTTCTTC
CASSVQGAYNEQFF
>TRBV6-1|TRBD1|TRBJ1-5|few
TGTGCCAGCAGCCACGACAGGGGAAACAATCAGCCCCAGCATTTT
CASSHDRGNNQPQHF
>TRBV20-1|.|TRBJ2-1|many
TGCAGTGCTAGAGACCTCGGGGGAAATTACAATGAGCAGTTCTTC
CSARDLGGNYNEQFF
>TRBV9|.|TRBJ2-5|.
TGTGCCAGCAGCGCAGGGAACTCCCAAGAGACCCAGTACTTC
CASSAGNSQETQYF
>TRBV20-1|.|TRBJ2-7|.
TGCAGTGCTAGAGTAGGTGGCGGCCTCTACCTCTACGAGCAGTACTTC
CSARVGGGLYLYEQYF
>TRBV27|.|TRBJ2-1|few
TGTGCCAGCAGTTTTGGACAGATAACCTACAATGAGCAGTTCTTC
CASSFGQITYNEQFF
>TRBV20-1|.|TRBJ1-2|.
TGCAGTGCTAGGTCGACTCGGGGCTACACCTTC
CSARSTRGYTF
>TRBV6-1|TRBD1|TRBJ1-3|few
TGTGCCAGCAGTGAAGCGACAGGGGCTATGGGCTCTGGAAACACCATATATTTT
CASSEATGAMGSGNTIYF
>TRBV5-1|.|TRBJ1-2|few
TGCGCCAGCAGCTTGGCCAGGGGAGTTGGCTACACCTTC
CASSLARGVGYTF
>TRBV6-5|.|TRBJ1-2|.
TGTGCCAGCAGGGGGGGGCATGGCTACACCTTC
CASRGGHGYTF
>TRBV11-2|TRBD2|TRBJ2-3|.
TGTGCCAGCAGCTTAGATGGGGGGGTAACGCAGTATTTT
CASSLDGGVTQYF
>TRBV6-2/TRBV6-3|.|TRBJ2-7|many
TGTGCCAGCAGTCCCCTCTATGCGGGGACTCCCTACGAGCAGTACTTC
CASSPLYAGTPYEQYF
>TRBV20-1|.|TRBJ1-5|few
TGCTGTGCTAGAGGGGGAGGGTTGGCGCATAGCAATCAGCCCCAGCATTTT
CCARGGGLAHSNQPQHF
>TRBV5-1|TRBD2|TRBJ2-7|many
TGCGCCAGCAGCTTGGAATACCAACTAGCGGGGAAATACGAGCAGTACTTC
CASSLEYQLAGKYEQYF
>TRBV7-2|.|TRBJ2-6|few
TGTGCCAGCAGCTCGGGACAACCTGGGGCCAACGTCCTGACTTTC
CASSSGQPGANVLTF
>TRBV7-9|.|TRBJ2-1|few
TGTGCCAGCAGCTTACTGGGGAACAATGAGCAGTTCTTC
CASSLLGNNEQFF
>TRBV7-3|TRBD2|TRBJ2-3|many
TGTGCCAGCAGCCCCGAGGGACTAGCCACCAATACGCAGTATTTT
CASSPEGLATNTQYF
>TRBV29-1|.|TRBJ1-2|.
TGCAGCGTCGCAGAGGGTAACTATGGCTACACCTTC
CSVAEGNYGYTF
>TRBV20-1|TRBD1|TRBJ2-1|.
TGCAGTGCTCTCCGGACAGGGACCTACAATGAGCAGTTCTTC
CSALRTGTYNEQFF
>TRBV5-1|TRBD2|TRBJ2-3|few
TGCGCCAGCAGCCCGCTAGCGGGCGCAGATACGCAGTATTTT
CASSPLAGADTQYF
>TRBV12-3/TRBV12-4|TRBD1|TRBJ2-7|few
TGTGCCAGCCCCCTCCGGGGACAGAGCTCCTACGAGCAGTACTTC
CASPLRGQSSYEQYF
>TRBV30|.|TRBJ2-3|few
TGTGCCTGGAACCGGGACGGCACCAGGGATACGCAGTATTTT
CAWNRDGTRDTQYF
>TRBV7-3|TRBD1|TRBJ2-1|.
TGTGCCAGCAGCTCAGGTCTAGGGACAGGGGGCAATGAGCAGTTCTTC
CASSSGLGTGGNEQFF
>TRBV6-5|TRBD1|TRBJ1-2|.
TGTGCCAGCAGGGAACAGGGGGATGGCTACACCTTC
CASREQGDGYTF
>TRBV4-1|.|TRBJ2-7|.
TGCGCCAGCAGCCATCTCAGAGGTACTGCTAACGAGCAGTACTTC
CASSHLRGTANEQYF
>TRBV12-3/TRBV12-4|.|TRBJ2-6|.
TGTGCCAGCACCTCCGGGGCGGGGGCGGGCTCCGGGGCCAACGTCCTGACTTTC
CASTSGAGAGSGANVLTF
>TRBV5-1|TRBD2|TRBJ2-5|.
TGCGCCAGCAGCTCCTCTACTAGCGGGAAAGAGACCCAGTACTTC
CASSSSTSGKETQYF
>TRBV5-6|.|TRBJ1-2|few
TGTGCCAGCAGCATCAGACAGGATCATGGCTACACCTTC
CASSIRQDHGYTF
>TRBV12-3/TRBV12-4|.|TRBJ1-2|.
TGTGCCAGCGGTTCGTCGTATGGCTACACCTTC
CASGSSYGYTF
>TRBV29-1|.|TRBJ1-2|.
TGCAGCGCCTGGGGGCAGGTGGAGGGCTACACCTTC
CSAWGQVEGYTF
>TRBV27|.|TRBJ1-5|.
TGTGCCAGCAGTTTAACTACAGGGAGCAATCAGCCCCAGCATTTT
CASSLTTGSNQPQHF
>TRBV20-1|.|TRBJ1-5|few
TGCAGTGCTCTGCGGCGTGACACCGACAATCAGCCCCAGCATTTT
CSALRRDTDNQPQHF
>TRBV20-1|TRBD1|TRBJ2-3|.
TGCAGTGCCAGGACAGGGCGTGGCGATACGCAGTATTTT
CSARTGRGDTQYF
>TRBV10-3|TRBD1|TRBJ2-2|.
TGTGCCATCAAGGGGACAGGGGGCACCGGGGAGCTGTTTTTT
CAIKGTGGTGELFF
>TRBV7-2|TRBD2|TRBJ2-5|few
TGTGCCAGCAGCCGAACCCTACTAGCGGGCCAAGAGACCCAGTACTTC
CASSRTLLAGQETQYF
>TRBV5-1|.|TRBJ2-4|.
TGCGCCAGCAGCTTTGGATCGGGTGGGGACCTTTCGTACTTC
CASSFGSGGDLSYF
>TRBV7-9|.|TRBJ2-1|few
TGTGCCAGCATCCCAACCCTCCTTGGCGATGAGCAGTTCTTC
CASIPTLLGDEQFF
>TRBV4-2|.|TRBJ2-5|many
TGTGCCAGCAGCCAAGGTCTGTCCGGGATAGAGACCCAGTACTTC
CASSQGLSGIETQYF
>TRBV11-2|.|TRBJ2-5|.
TGTGCCAGCAGCTTAGCCGGGACCTATCAAGAGACCCAGTACTTC
CASSLAGTYQETQYF
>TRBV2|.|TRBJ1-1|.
TGTGCCAGCAGGCCTCGTGTCGGCAGGCGGAAGAACACTGAAGCTTTCTTT
CASRPRVGRRKNTEAFF
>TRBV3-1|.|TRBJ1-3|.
TGTGCCAGCAGCCTAAAGGTGGGGTCGAAAACCGGAGGCGGGAACACCATATATTTT
CASSLKVGSKTGGGNTIYF
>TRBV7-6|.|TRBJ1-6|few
TGTGCCAGCAGCTTGGTACAGGGAAGCTCACCCCTCCACTTT
CASSLVQGSSPLHF